This paragraph reports one T cell receptor beta chain. This clone's antigen is unknown. Per-base qualities were not stored, and no clone one base away is much larger. The record originates from a study of blood T cell repertoires in COVID-19 (dated by TCRdb to the early 2020s). Some background on the complete study: The collaborator samples originated in the United States, Italy and Spain and spanned the acute and convalescent phases of COVID-19. The prospective study material was composed of cDNA or gDNA derived from T cells, B-cell-depleted T cells, or PBMCs. Deeply sampled blood TCRbeta repertoires from subjects exposed to, actively infected with, or recovered from COVID-19 were included in the dataset. The repertoires were released in a freely available public database intended as a resource for research on the immune response to SARS-CoV-2. Samples came from the ongoing ImmuneRACE study (first 160 participants) plus 1,254 subjects from 6 global collaborators. The sample metadata nearly always contained a de-identified subject ID, COVID-19 status, age in years and sex. Where available, HLA class I and class II types were obtained from metadata supplied by the sample provider rather than from assay-based typing.

Taken from the germline V gene, the CDR1 and CDR2 loops are SGHRS and YFSETQ. From its cysteine to its phenylalanine, the CDR3 spans 16 amino acids. Left in the record is the CDR3 DNA by itself, 48 bases read in frame from the first base. V is cut by 0 bases and J by 1 base, and the space between the germline ends is 12 bases. At one collaborating source in Seattle, patients were enrolled during active infection and were followed longitudinally through the course of disease. Whole blood was collected in K2EDTA tubes by collaborating institutions according to the institutions' own protocols. For TCRbeta analysis, collaborator samples were shipped as frozen whole blood, as isolated PBMCs, or as DNA extracted from either sample type. Summary of the overall study and its limitations: How much clinical and demographic metadata was included differed by source and by participant, and the metadata was provided uncurated.

The immunoSEQ Assay, a bias-controlled multiplex PCR, was used to amplify TCRbeta CDR3 regions from genomic DNA. The authors processed their data as follows. The number of nucleated cells in each sample was estimated by amplification of reference gene primers within the assay. Sequence reads were collapsed and filtered to measure the absolute abundance of every unique TCRbeta CDR3 rearrangement. For each sample, productive Simpson clonality was calculated as the square root of Simpson's diversity index over productive rearrangements. This is the immuneACCESS table as TCRdb keeps it, with only in-frame sequences that have V and J called. A part of the clones is gone; compared with another copy, unresolved V genes explain less than half, and the rest is unexplained. V and J calls and clone size are copied from that table; D and trimming were computed from the DNA. Here the sample has a few hundred thousand clones; 70% to 90% occur a single time. The leading ten clones occupy about 6.7% of the sample.

The rearranged segments are TRBV5-1 and TRBJ2-3; tentative D gene TRBD2, with 6 bases matching. The sample was peripheral blood. The TCR was taken from a young woman with COVID-19, enrolled during active disease. Read as DNA, the sequence is TGCGCCAGCAGCTTGGGATCGTGGGGGGGCACAGATACGCAGTATTTT. Its protein is CASSLGSWGGTDTQYF.